Sequencing of this T cell receptor (beta chain) was carried out in a study of cytomegalovirus exposure and HLA in healthy donors. Study observations and caveats: Later on, an analysis tied approximately 17,000 TCR beta sequences to HLA alleles at 0.05 false discovery rate.

As concerns this clone: The antigen is not known.

CDR1 is MGHRA, CDR2 YSYEKL, per germline. The CDR3 extends over 15 amino acids. V gave up 0 bases and J gave up 4 bases, with 12 bases separating them. At sampling all donors were nominally healthy, likely with unrecorded immune exposures. The PCR contained 60 Vbeta and 13 Jbeta primers. TCRdb keeps only in-frame clones here, not all; method: immunoSEQ multiplex PCR. The sample has tens of thousands of clones; 65% to 85% are singletons. Material for sequencing was PBMCs. V gene TRBV4-1 combines with J gene TRBJ1-1, with D tentatively TRBD1 (5 bases). This TCR was recovered from a woman under 40 in good health and CMV-seronegative. CDR3 sequence reads: CASSQDSLQGTEAFF. The CDR3 DNA reads as TGCGCCAGCAGCCAAGACTCGCTCCAGGGCACTGAAGCTTTCTTT.